This record concerns one TCR beta chain sequence. No antigen is known for it. Per-nucleotide qualities are absent, and no much larger clonotype sits a single base away. The immunoSEQ multiplex PCR assay was used to generate TCR libraries, with TCR-beta and/or TCR-alpha/delta assays applied to each sample. The Illumina high-throughput platform was used to sequence the amplified TCR libraries. On the authors' methods: Clustering and dimensionality reduction relied on pairwise TCRdist distances among GMM-specific receptors from T cells that were either sorted ex vivo or expanded in vitro. The score assigned to each clinical repertoire was mean NN-distance, meaning the average TCRdist to the nearest 10% of tetramer-positive reference sequences. GEM TCR motif frequency was calculated as the fraction of unique TCRs that matched known GEM sequences by V/J usage and CDR3 length. Active tuberculosis was classified by linear discriminant analysis with leave-one-out cross-validation, implemented in scikit-learn. Imported from immuneACCESS, the table was reduced by TCRdb to in-frame sequences with V and J called. These copies leave out some clones; in studies compared against another copy, an unresolved V gene accounts for under half, and the cause of the remainder is not known. The V and J calls and clone size are taken from that table; D and trimming were inferred from the DNA. This sample has about 38,000 clones in its table, and approximately 94% of those were observed once. The ten largest clones add up to less than 5% of the sample.

These data come from a study of T cells in tuberculosis (dated by TCRdb to 2016 to 2018). A note on the overall study: The study combined CD1B tetramers and high-throughput TCR immunosequencing to characterize T cells specific for the mycobacterial lipid antigen glucose monomycolate (GMM). IGRA-negative adolescents, IGRA-positive adolescents with latent tuberculosis and adults with active tuberculosis, some 11 per group, were compared in a South African clinical cohort. PBMC from active tuberculosis patients were archived either before standard anti-tuberculosis treatment began or within 7 days of its start.

What the study reported, not specific to this receptor: Compared with IGRA-negative controls, TCR-alpha repertoires from active tuberculosis had smaller mean NN-distances to GMM-specific TCRs, which suggests clonal expansion of these TCRs. Using GEM motif frequencies, a classifier achieved 70% accuracy, whereas a classifier built on the diverse GMM-specific repertoire got to roughly 87% accuracy (AUROC roughly 0.88). Clinical samples were selected based on which cryopreserved specimens were available, and the active tuberculosis cases were adults whereas the controls were adolescents. The smaller NN-distances were partly driven by shorter CDR3-alpha lengths in active tuberculosis patients, and the difference for TCR-beta did not reach statistical significance.

Spanning cysteine to phenylalanine, the CDR3 consists of 16 amino acids. The only DNA kept is the CDR3, 48 bases in frame from the first base. Here V drops 4 bases and J drops 2 bases, and the junction holds 3 bases not matched to any gene. Via the germline V gene, CDR1 is SGHRS and CDR2 YFSETQ. In the paper's terms, the time point label means: new active TB diagnosis, blood taken before or within 7 days of starting treatment. The active tuberculosis patients were newly diagnosed, HIV-seronegative South African adults aged 18 years or older. Active tuberculosis was confirmed by positive sputum smear microscopy and/or positive M. tuberculosis culture. Immunosequencing was performed on unsorted cryopreserved PBMC, with around 100,000 T cells per clinical donor covered on average.

The sample in question was PBMCs, obtained at tuberculosis diagnosis. This clonotype was sampled from an adult with tuberculosis. Recombination joined TRBV5-1 with TRBJ2-2; TRBD2 lines up with 12 middle nucleotides. The DNA sequence is as follows: TGCGCCAGCAGCCTACTAGCGGGGGGAAACACCGGGGAGCTGTTTTTT. The translation is CASSLLAGGNTGELFF.